This TCR beta chain was sequenced in a study of technical replicates of blood from a handful of donors. Germline V gene sequence: CDR1 SGHRS, CDR2 YFSETQ. Trimming took 3 bases from V and 6 from J; bases not matched to a gene: 5. The CDR3 covers 13 residues. The repertoire was sequenced with immunoSEQ multiplex PCR; TCRdb's copy has only in-frame clones and lacks some. This table holds about 83,000 clones, around nine tenths found once. The sequenced sample consisted of T cells isolated from PBMCs. The clonotype comes from a human donor in good health. The chain recombines TRBV5-1 with TRBJ1-2; 7 bases match TRBD1. The CDR3 spells CASSSTGTDGYTF. The CDR3 DNA sequence: TGCGCCAGCAGCTCGACAGGGACAGATGGCTACACCTTC.